Detailed here is one TCR beta chain. This sample is drawn from a study of radiation and T cells in renal cell carcinoma. The junction had 8 bases not matched to a gene; V was cut back by 3 bases and J by 9 bases. The CDR3 has 13 amino acids. Germline lookup yields CDR1 GTSNPN and CDR2 SVGIG (reference sequence). Some clones are missing from TCRdb's copy, which holds only in-frame ones; the method was immunoSEQ multiplex PCR. The data hold some 64,000 clones, with more than 60% observed a single time. Specified time point: blood 4 weeks post-SBRT, at nephrectomy. Treatment meaning: 15 Gy SBRT to primary tumor, nephrectomy 4 weeks later.

The source material was blood, sampled from a patient whose treatment included radiotherapy and nephrectomy. The receptor comes from a man aged 60 to 69 with renal cell carcinoma. The chain has TRBV30 and TRBJ2-7; 10 nucleotides align to TRBD2. The CDR3 DNA follows: TGTGCCTGGAGGCTAGAGCGGGAGGGTCGGCAGTACTTC. This sequence encodes CAWRLEREGRQYF.